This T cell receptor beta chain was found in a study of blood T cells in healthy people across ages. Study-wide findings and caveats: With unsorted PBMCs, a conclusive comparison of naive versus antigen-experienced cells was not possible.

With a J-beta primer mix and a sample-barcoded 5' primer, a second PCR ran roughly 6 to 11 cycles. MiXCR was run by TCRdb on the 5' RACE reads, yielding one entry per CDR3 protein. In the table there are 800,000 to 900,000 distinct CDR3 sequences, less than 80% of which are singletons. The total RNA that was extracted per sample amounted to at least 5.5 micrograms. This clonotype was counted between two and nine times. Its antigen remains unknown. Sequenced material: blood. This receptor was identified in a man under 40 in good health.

The CDR3 here is CSAGQGERETQYF. DNA of the CDR3: TGCAGTGCAGGGCAGGGGGAAAGGGAGACCCAGTACTTC. The chain couples TRBV20-1 to TRBJ2-5; 7 bases are a match to TRBD1. Looked up from germline, CDR1 is DFQATT and CDR2 is SNEGSKA (reference sequence). This CDR3 has 13 residues. With V trimmed by 6 bases and J by 5 bases, 9 bases remained unmatched.